The 27 T cell receptor beta chains listed next were all sequenced from one sample in a study of blood T cell dynamics during melanoma immunotherapy. Clones were sequenced by immunoSEQ multiplex PCR, and TCRdb holds only the in-frame ones, with some missing. The sample contains roughly 29,000 clones, roughly 83% of which appear only once. As for time point: week 3, after first cycle of checkpoint inhibitor. This specimen was blood, taken from a patient treated with checkpoint blockade. These receptors were obtained from a human donor with melanoma.

This chain uses TRBV30 with TRBJ1-1, with TRBD1 matching 7 bases. Germline CDR1 GTSNPN, CDR2 SVGIG (reference sequence). With 3 bases clipped from V and 1 base from J, the junction kept 2 bases outside the gene matches. CDR3 length: 13 amino acids. The CDR3 coding sequence is TGTGCCTGGAGACAGGGGAGGAACACTGAAGCTTTCTTT. It specifies CAWRQGRNTEAFF.

This clone appeared once. The V gene is TRBV2, the J gene TRBJ2-7; 8 nucleotides match TRBD1. The CDR3 has 13 residues. Germline values: CDR1 SNHLY, CDR2 FYNNEI. J was trimmed by 11 bases and V by 6 bases; bases with no gene match: 12. The CDR3 sequence is CASRANDRGEEYF. CDR3 bases: TGTGCCAGCAGAGCCAATGACAGGGGAGAAGAGTACTTC.

This rearrangement joins TRBV5-1 to TRBJ1-3; D gene ambiguous. Trimming pared 2 bases from V and 4 bases from J, leaving 10 bases between. This CDR3 has 14 residues. The germline V gene has CDR1 SGHRS and CDR2 YFSETQ. CDR3 residues: CASSFGNQGNTIYF. The CDR3 DNA sequence: TGCGCCAGCAGCTTCGGGAATCAGGGAAACACCATATATTTT.

This chain joins TRBV29-1 and TRBJ1-2; the D gene is possibly TRBD1 (6 bases). Germline V gives CDR1 SQVTM, CDR2 ANQGSEA. V was pared by 2 bases and J by 4 bases, with 11 bases between. CDR3 size: 13 residues. CDR3 in amino acids: CSVEPQGTYGYTF. DNA of the CDR3: TGCAGCGTTGAACCCCAGGGGACCTATGGCTACACCTTC.

The chain uses TRBV6-5 and TRBJ2-5, with D perhaps TRBD2 (6 bases). The germline V and J ends were trimmed by 4 bases and 10 bases, with 13 bases remaining between them. CDR1 and CDR2 from the germline V gene are MNHEY and SVGAGI. The length of the CDR3 is 12 residues. CDR3 sequence reads: CASSWAPGLQYF. Here the CDR3 DNA reads TGTGCCAGCAGTTGGGCGCCGGGACTCCAGTACTTC.

This clone was found once. The genes are TRBV7-8 and TRBJ1-1; no firm D call. CDR3 length equals 15 residues. Germline V gene data show CDR1 as SGHVS and CDR2 as FQNEAQ. The ends were cut back, 2 bases at V and 0 bases at J, with 10 bases in the middle. CDR3 sequence reads: CASSLSEGMNTEAFF. As DNA, the CDR3 is TGTGCCAGCAGCTTAAGCGAGGGTATGAACACTGAAGCTTTCTTT.

The genes are TRBV7-9 and TRBJ1-1, with D perhaps matching TRBD1 (6 bases). CDR3 length equals 13 residues. The V gene lost 5 bases and the J gene lost 7 bases, with 14 bases spanning the gap. Germline V gene sequence: CDR1 SEHNR, CDR2 FQNEAQ (reference sequence). CDR3 protein: CASSPQGSGEAFF. CDR3 bases: TGTGCCAGCAGCCCACAGGGTTCGGGTGAAGCTTTCTTT. The whole variable domain, filled in from reference TRBV7-9 and TRBJ1-1, reads DTGVSQNPRHKITKRGQNVTFRCDPISEHNRLYWYRQTLGQGPEFLTYFQNEAQLEKSRLLSDRFSAERPKGSFSTLEIQRTEQGDSAMYLCASSPQGSGEAFFGQGTRLTVV.

The chain carries TRBV29-1 and TRBJ1-1, with 7 nucleotides matching TRBD1. The germline gives CDR1 SQVTM, CDR2 ANQGSEA. The CDR3 is 14 residues long. V lost 4 bases to trimming and J lost 5 bases; unmatched junction nucleotides: 10. CDR3 bases: TGCAGCGTTGCCCGACCGGGACAGATGACTGAAGCTTTCTTT. Translating gives CSVARPGQMTEAFF.

The chain employs TRBV5-6 and TRBJ2-3; D possibly uses TRBD1 or TRBD2 (6 bases each). In germline, CDR1 is SGHDT, CDR2 YYEEEE. CDR3 length equals 16 residues. The V end was cut by 0 bases, the J end by 1 base, with 12 bases between. The CDR3 sequence: CASSLDPGGGTDTQYF. The CDR3 DNA is TGTGCCAGCAGCTTGGATCCCGGGGGCGGCACAGATACGCAGTATTTT.

The V and J genes are TRBV5-4 and TRBJ2-7; 10 positions match TRBD1. The germline gives CDR1 SGHNT, CDR2 YYREEE (reference sequence). The CDR3 has 14 amino acids. J was trimmed by 6 bases and V by 4 bases; bases with no gene match: 7. CDR3 residues: CASSPGQGRGEQYF. The CDR3 nucleotides read TGTGCCAGCAGCCCGGGACAGGGGAGGGGCGAGCAGTACTTC.

J is TRBJ2-5 and V is TRBV4-1; the D gene is possibly TRBD2 (5 bases). The V end was cut by 0 bases, the J end by 9 bases, with 14 bases between. The germline CDR1 and CDR2 sequences are MGHRA and YSYEKL. The CDR3 consists of 14 residues. The chain's CDR3 is CASSQDRAAEAQYF. Here the CDR3 DNA reads TGCGCCAGCAGCCAAGATCGTGCAGCGGAGGCCCAGTACTTC.

The chain joins TRBV7-9 to TRBJ1-5; a weak D match, TRBD1 (5 bases). In germline, CDR1 is SEHNR, CDR2 FQNEAQ (reference sequence). The CDR3 totals 15 residues. Trimming took 1 base from V and 1 from J, leaving 8 bases between them. Here the CDR3 reads CASSLVGGSNQPQHF. The CDR3 bases are TGTGCCAGCAGCTTAGTGGGGGGGAGCAATCAGCCCCAGCATTTT.

The chain combines TRBV6-6 with TRBJ2-1; possibly TRBD2 for D (7 bases). This CDR3 spans 14 amino acids. Germline V gene sequence: CDR1 MNHNY, CDR2 SVGAGI (reference sequence). The germline V and J ends were trimmed by 8 bases and 6 bases, with 17 bases remaining between them. This CDR3 reads CASAPQGGGNEQFF. The CDR3 region has the DNA TGTGCCAGCGCCCCTCAGGGAGGGGGCAATGAGCAGTTCTTC.

The J gene is TRBJ2-5, the V gene TRBV19, with 9 bases that match TRBD1. Germline loops: CDR1 LNHDA, CDR2 SQIVND (reference sequence). The CDR3 runs 17 residues. The ends lost 3 bases at V and 0 bases at J; junction bases unmatched: 8. This chain's CDR3 is CASSMGGTGYHQETQYF. The DNA of the CDR3 is TGTGCCAGTAGTATGGGAGGGACAGGGTACCACCAAGAGACCCAGTACTTC.

The J gene is TRBJ2-7, the V gene TRBV6-1, with unresolved D. This CDR3 has 14 amino acids. Trimming stripped 6 bases from V and 0 bases from J, with 12 bases between. Germline V gene sequence: CDR1 MNHNS, CDR2 SASEGT. The CDR3 nucleotides read TGTGCCAGCAGCTCCGAATTTAGCTCCTACGAGCAGTACTTC. Protein sequence: CASSSEFSSYEQYF.

This chain uses TRBV6-1 with TRBJ1-5; 9 bases are a match to TRBD1. The CDR3 runs to 15 residues. CDR1 and CDR2 (germline): MNHNS, SASEGT. The ends lost 7 bases at V and 7 bases at J; junction bases unmatched: 11. DNA of the CDR3: TGTGCCAGCATGGGGACAGGGTCTAAAGGGCAGCCCCAGCATTTT. Protein sequence: CASMGTGSKGQPQHF.

The chain is built from TRBV6-5 and TRBJ2-3; D is unclear. V was clipped by 6 bases and J by 0 bases, with 4 bases between them. The CDR3 covers 12 residues. Germline-derived CDR1 and CDR2 are MNHEY and SVGAGI. CDR3 nucleotide sequence: TGTGCCAGCAGGTACAGCACAGATACGCAGTATTTT. As protein: CASRYSTDTQYF.

The J gene is TRBJ2-3, the V gene TRBV18; 7 bases align to TRBD1. The CDR3 has 14 amino acids. In germline, CDR1 is KGHSH, CDR2 LQKENI. The V and J ends lost 4 bases and 4 bases, in that order; junction bases with no gene match: 5. In DNA, the CDR3 is TGTGCCAGCTCACTAGACAGGGCCCCAGATACGCAGTATTTT. This translates into CASSLDRAPDTQYF.

The J gene is TRBJ1-2, the V gene TRBV4-2, with TRBD1 matching 7 bases. CDR1 and CDR2 from the germline V gene are LGHNA and YNFKEQ. The CDR3 is 15 amino acids. V lost 0 bases and J lost 4; bases outside the gene matches: 5. The CDR3 is CASSQDPTGPYGYTF. The CDR3 nucleotides read TGTGCCAGCAGCCAAGATCCGACAGGGCCCTATGGCTACACCTTC.

The genes are TRBV23-1 and TRBJ2-7; D gene uncertain. TRBV23-1 is identified as an open reading frame with a role that is uncertain. This CDR3 spans 13 amino acids. Trimming shortened V by 4 bases and J by 0 bases, and 7 bases separated the two germline ends. CDR3 nucleotides: TGCGCCAGCAGTCGACTTTACTCCTACGAGCAGTACTTC. It specifies CASSRLYSYEQYF.

The chain recombines TRBV12-5 with TRBJ1-4, with a weak D call TRBD1 (5 bases). The V end lost 4 bases, the J end lost 12 bases, and 9 bases lay between the germline ends. The germline gives CDR1 LGHNT, CDR2 FRNRAP. The CDR3 covers 11 residues. DNA of the CDR3: TGTGCTAGTGGTTCCGGGGCCGAACTGTTTTTT. Its translation is CASGSGAELFF.

This clone was recorded only once. The CDR3 nucleotides read TGTGCCAGCAGTTACCGTGCAGAGAATCAGCCCCAGCATTTT. Translated, it gives CASSYRAENQPQHF. V usage is TRBV6-6 and J usage is TRBJ1-5; D is uncertain. The CDR3 has 14 amino acids. V was cut by 2 bases and J by 4 bases, with 9 bases left in between. CDR1 and CDR2 (germline): MNHNY, SVGAGI (reference sequence).

The CDR3 loop is CASSLEGFAGELFF. CDR3 nucleotide sequence: TGTGCCAGCAGCTTAGAGGGGTTCGCCGGGGAGCTGTTTTTT. The genes are TRBV7-9 and TRBJ2-2; possibly TRBD1 for D (5 bases). The germline V and J ends were trimmed by 1 base and 6 bases, with 9 bases remaining between them. The germline V gene encodes CDR1 SEHNR and CDR2 FQNEAQ (reference sequence). The CDR3 runs 14 residues.

V usage is TRBV4-1 and J usage is TRBJ1-2; the D gene is possibly TRBD1 (5 bases). CDR3 length: 14 residues. Trimming stripped 1 base from V and 4 bases from J, with 10 bases between. CDR1 is MGHRA, CDR2 YSYEKL, per germline. CDR3 protein: CASSQADRIYGYTF. CDR3 bases: TGCGCCAGCAGCCAAGCTGACAGAATCTATGGCTACACCTTC.

The V gene is TRBV7-2, the J gene TRBJ1-6, with 7 bases fitting TRBD1. Germline loops: CDR1 SGHTA, CDR2 FQGNSA. CDR3 length equals 14 residues. V trimming: 4 bases; J trimming: 7 bases; junction bases outside the gene matches: 4. Here the CDR3 DNA reads TGTGCCAGCAGCTGGGGACAGTCGAATTCACCCCTCCACTTT. The encoded protein is CASSWGQSNSPLHF.

The chain combines TRBV19 with TRBJ1-5; no clear D gene. Germline CDR1 and CDR2: LNHDA and SQIVND (reference sequence). The CDR3 loop spans 14 amino acids. V was shortened by 2 bases and J by 5 bases, with 10 bases between the two germline ends. In DNA form, the CDR3 reads TGTGCCAGTAGTATACGCAGGTCCGATCAGCCCCAGCATTTT. It encodes CASSIRRSDQPQHF.

This chain joins TRBV11-2 and TRBJ2-5; 7 bases fit TRBD2. J lost 5 bases, V lost 6 bases, and 9 bases had no gene match. This CDR3 spans 14 amino acids. CDR1 and CDR2 from the germline V gene are SGHAT and FQNNGV. The chain's CDR3 is CASRRGLGRETQYF. In DNA form, the CDR3 reads TGTGCCAGCAGAAGAGGACTAGGTAGGGAGACCCAGTACTTC.